The clone carrying this T cell receptor beta chain occurred many times. Antigen: not known. This sample is part of a study of Graves' ophthalmopathy and Graves' hyperthyroidism. The wider study: The blood sample was drawn at first diagnosis and before any treatment.

RNA transcripts were the template, and TCR beta CDR3 regions were amplified from them. HTBI primers served in a first-round RT-PCR, which a second-round multiplex PCR followed. One entry per CDR3 protein results from TCRdb running MiXCR on the multiplex PCR reads. The sample gives around 340,000 distinct CDR3 sequences, around a sixth of which show up once; over 9% is in the top ten. The length of the CDR3 is 14 residues. Germline V gene data show CDR1 as SGDLS and CDR2 as YYNGEE. Losses at the gene ends were 3 bases for V and 3 bases for J; bases not matched to a gene: 5. Study conclusions and caveats: Ophthalmopathy was separated from stable hyperthyroidism by a 13-signature model with 87.88% sensitivity and over 70% specificity. It was with roughly 71% sensitivity and approximately 72% specificity that the model predicted ophthalmopathy progression.

Sample: peripheral blood. The clonotype comes from an adult man with Graves' ophthalmopathy. The chain uses TRBV9 and TRBJ2-7; 8 positions match TRBD2. The CDR3 reads CASSAGLGNYEQYF. The CDR3, as DNA: TGTGCCAGCAGCGCGGGACTAGGGAACTACGAGCAGTACTTC.